Listed below are T cell receptor beta chains from one sample, sequenced in a study of human T cells and chemical hapten exposure. TCRdb re-called the RACE reads with MiXCR, one entry per CDR3 protein. The table lists around 380,000 distinct CDR3 sequences, about 4.4% of them singletons. The sequenced sample was whole blood, obtained in connection with sensitization to the hapten diphenylcyclopropenone (DPC). The source of these receptors is a woman in her forties or fifties with alopecia areata. Some clones in this sample may be carry-over from other donors' samples. CDR3s include the opening cysteine and the closing phenylalanine or tryptophan. The D gene is left open where the match is weak. A row's size may be missing; if present it is once, few, many or a size class.

>.|TRBJ2-1|TRBV11-2|TRBD2
CASSLASGTRGYEQFF
TGTGCCAGCAGCTTAGCCTCCGGGACTAGAGGATATGAGCAGTTCTTC
>many|TRBJ1-1|TRBV28|.
CASSLDQEAFF
TGTGCCAGCAGTTTAGATCAAGAAGCTTTCTTT
>many|TRBJ1-2|TRBV6-5|TRBD1
CASSGTGAKGYTF
TGTGCCAGCAGTGGGACAGGGGCTAAAGGCTACACCTTC
>.|TRBJ2-7|TRBV2|.
CASREGGFSYEQYF
TGTGCCAGCAGGGAGGGAGGCTTCTCCTACGAGCAGTACTTC
>many|TRBJ1-3|TRBV6-5|.
CASRQAGGSFSGNTIYF
TGTGCCAGCAGGCAGGCGGGGGGGTCCTTCTCTGGAAACACCATATATTTT
>few|TRBJ2-2|TRBV18|.
CASSPYRDHTGELFF
TGTGCCAGTTCACCCTACCGGGACCACACCGGGGAGCTGTTTTTT
>many|TRBJ2-5|TRBV6-2/TRBV6-3|.
CASSYGQGRETQYF
TGTGCCAGCAGTTACGGGCAGGGGAGAGAGACCCAGTACTTC
>few|TRBJ1-1|TRBV2|TRBD1
CASSGGTGLRGAFF
TGTGCCAGCAGTGGCGGGACAGGCCTTCGGGGAGCTTTCTTT
>.|TRBJ2-5|TRBV23-1|TRBD2
CASRLAGPAGETQYF
TGCGCCAGCAGGCTAGCGGGCCCCGCTGGGGAGACCCAGTACTTC
>many|TRBJ2-2|TRBV14|.
CASSHRTFNYGELFF
TGTGCCAGCAGCCATAGGACGTTTAACTACGGGGAGCTGTTTTTT
>many|TRBJ2-2|TRBV24-1|TRBD1
CATSDSGTDNTGELFF
TGTGCCACCAGTGACTCCGGGACAGATAACACCGGGGAGCTGTTTTTT
>many|TRBJ2-6|TRBV5-6|.
CASSQTGWSSGANVLTF
TGTGCCAGCAGCCAGACCGGATGGTCCTCTGGGGCCAACGTCCTGACTTTC
>.|TRBJ2-7|TRBV28|.
CASSGGGESDSPYEQYF
TGTGCCAGCAGTGGAGGGGGAGAGAGTGATTCCCCCTACGAGCAGTACTTC
>many|TRBJ2-1|TRBV29-1|TRBD2
CSVEGASGVYNEQFF
TGCAGCGTTGAAGGCGCTAGCGGGGTGTACAATGAGCAGTTCTTC
>many|TRBJ2-1|TRBV28|.
CASSWRSGSYNEQFF
TGTGCCAGCAGTTGGCGGTCTGGCTCCTACAATGAGCAGTTCTTC
>many|TRBJ1-5|TRBV29-1|.
CSPSPGRIGNQPQHF
TGCAGCCCCTCCCCGGGACGTATAGGCAATCAGCCCCAGCATTTT
>many|TRBJ2-7|TRBV29-1|.
CSVDAGTGEQYF
TGCAGCGTTGACGCAGGGACGGGGGAGCAGTACTTC
>few|TRBJ2-5|TRBV25-1|TRBD2
CASSRLAGGETQYF
TGTGCCAGCAGTAGACTAGCGGGAGGGGAGACCCAGTACTTC
>many|TRBJ1-5|TRBV5-1|.
CASSLGQGSNQPQHF
TGTGCCAGCAGCTTAGGTCAGGGGAGCAATCAGCCCCAGCATTTT
>many|TRBJ1-5|TRBV2|.
CASSEIGGQPQHF
TGTGCCAGCAGTGAAATAGGGGGTCAGCCCCAGCATTTT
>few|TRBJ1-6|TRBV7-2|TRBD1
CASSFPGTGFPLHF
TGTGCCAGCAGCTTCCCCGGGACAGGGTTCCCCCTCCACTTT
>.|TRBJ1-5|TRBV6-6|.
CASSYEGGHNQPQHF
TGTGCCAGCAGTTACGAAGGGGGGCACAATCAGCCCCAGCATTTT
>few|TRBJ1-2|TRBV7-2|TRBD1
CASSLARGEHGYTF
TGTGCCAGCAGCTTGGCCAGGGGGGAACATGGCTACACCTTC
>few|TRBJ2-7|TRBV28|.
CASSLRLSEQYF
TGTGCCAGCAGTTTGAGGTTGAGCGAGCAGTACTTC
>.|TRBJ2-1|TRBV27|.
CATQGLQGAEQFF
TGTGCCACCCAGGGGTTACAGGGAGCAGAGCAGTTCTTC
>many|TRBJ2-6|TRBV29-1|.
CSFETASGANVLTF
TGCAGCTTCGAGACGGCCTCTGGGGCCAACGTCCTGACTTTC
>.|TRBJ1-5|TRBV29-1|.
CSVLEQGSNQPQHF
TGCAGCGTTCTGGAACAGGGAAGCAATCAGCCCCAGCATTTT
>few|TRBJ1-2|TRBV5-1|.
CASSLDLGTYGYTF
TGCGCCAGCAGCTTGGACCTGGGGACCTATGGCTACACCTTC
>few|TRBJ2-5|TRBV29-1|.
CSVDEVGQETQYF
TGCAGCGTTGATGAAGTCGGTCAAGAGACCCAGTACTTC
>few|TRBJ1-2|TRBV29-1|TRBD1
CSVQGVGYTF
TGCAGCGTGCAGGGGGTTGGCTACACCTTC
>few|TRBJ2-5|TRBV21-1|.
CASSSPLGAEETQYF
TGTGCCAGCAGCTCCCCGCTCGGGGCGGAAGAGACCCAGTACTTC
>few|TRBJ2-3|TRBV5-1|.
CASSYVIGDTQYF
TGCGCCAGCAGTTACGTTATAGGAGATACGCAGTATTTT
>many|TRBJ1-5|TRBV11-2|TRBD1
CASSTRTGSNQPQHF
TGTGCCAGCAGCACCCGGACAGGTAGCAATCAGCCCCAGCATTTT
>few|TRBJ2-7|TRBV29-1|TRBD1
CSARDRVSYEQYF
TGCAGCGCTAGGGACAGGGTCTCCTACGAGCAGTACTTC
>.|TRBJ2-7|TRBV27|.
CASSSSDRYEQYF
TGTGCCAGCAGTTCCTCGGACCGTTACGAGCAGTACTTC
>.|TRBJ1-1|TRBV12-3/TRBV12-4|TRBD1
CASSFTGGVTEAFF
TGTGCCAGCAGTTTTACAGGGGGGGTCACTGAAGCTTTCTTT
>.|TRBJ1-3|TRBV7-6|TRBD1
CASSLALTTGLAGNTIYF
TGTGCCAGCAGCTTAGCCCTAACGACAGGGTTGGCGGGAAACACCATATATTTT
>many|TRBJ2-4|TRBV6-6|.
CASSRGTGVEGIQYF
TGTGCCAGCAGTCGCGGGACGGGGGTCGAGGGCATTCAGTACTTC
>few|TRBJ2-4|TRBV29-1|TRBD1
CSVDPGTDTKNIQYF
TGCAGCGTCGATCCCGGGACAGACACGAAAAACATTCAGTACTTC
>.|TRBJ2-5|TRBV5-1|.
CASSLGFVAGDIATQYF
TGCGCCAGCAGCTTGGGGTTCGTGGCAGGGGATATAGCGACCCAGTACTTC
>few|TRBJ1-1|TRBV2|.
CASRRQANTEAFF
TGTGCCAGCAGGAGACAGGCGAACACTGAAGCTTTCTTT